This is a list of T cell receptor beta chains from one sample in a study of shared clonotypes between healthy human individuals. Assay: immunoSEQ multiplex PCR; the TCRdb copy retains only in-frame clones and omits some. The sample has approximately 2,000,000 clones, 85% to 95% seen once; the top ten hold 0.3% to 0.45%. Sequenced input: naive CD4+ T cells from PBMCs. The source is a young man in good health. Some clones in this sample may be carry-over from other donors' samples. Each CDR3 is given with its conserved first and last residue. A D gene is named only where the DNA matches it firmly. Size is omitted from some rows. Given values are once, few, many or a class for expanded clones.

j_call	cdr3_length	v_call	clone_size	d_call	cdr3_aa	cdr3_nt
TRBJ2-3	15	TRBV10-3	once	NA	CASGADTMSTDTQYF	TGTGCCAGTGGAGCGGATACTATGAGCACAGATACGCAGTATTTT
TRBJ1-5	13	TRBV6-1	NA	NA	CASSEAITLPQHF	TGTGCCAGCAGTGAAGCTATTACCCTGCCCCAGCATTTT
TRBJ1-5	18	TRBV5-1	NA	NA	CASSLGVVASNSNQPQHF	TGCGCCAGCAGCTTGGGAGTGGTAGCCAGCAATAGCAATCAGCCCCAGCATTTT
TRBJ1-5	15	TRBV5-1	NA	NA	CASSLGGGVNQPQHF	TGCGCCAGCAGCTTAGGCGGGGGCGTCAATCAGCCCCAGCATTTT
TRBJ1-1	14	TRBV7-9	NA	TRBD1	CASSPSPRGTEAFF	TGTGCCAGCAGCCCCAGCCCCAGGGGGACTGAAGCTTTCTTT
TRBJ2-5	16	TRBV5-6	NA	TRBD2	CASSLLGERGMETQYF	TGTGCCAGCAGCTTGTTGGGGGAGCGGGGTATGGAGACCCAGTACTTC
TRBJ2-3	16	TRBV4-2	NA	TRBD2	CASSQFSGIRTDTQYF	TGTGCCAGCAGCCAGTTTAGCGGGATACGCACAGATACGCAGTATTTT
TRBJ1-2	14	TRBV9	NA	NA	CASSRGGGNYGYTF	TGTGCCAGCAGCAGAGGAGGGGGAAACTATGGCTACACCTTC
TRBJ1-3	14	TRBV10-3	NA	NA	CAISGVRSGNTIYF	TGTGCCATCAGCGGGGTACGTTCTGGAAACACCATATATTTT
TRBJ1-2	16	TRBV30	NA	NA	CAWTSLGTQINYGYTF	TGTGCCTGGACTTCCCTCGGGACACAAATTAACTATGGCTACACCTTC
TRBJ2-6	17	TRBV6-1	NA	TRBD1	CASSVRQGATGANVLTF	TGTGCCAGCAGTGTAAGACAGGGGGCTACTGGGGCCAACGTCCTGACTTTC
TRBJ2-3	17	TRBV29-1	NA	TRBD2	CSVSDTGLAGAGDTQYF	TGCAGCGTTTCGGACACCGGACTAGCGGGAGCCGGAGATACGCAGTATTTT
TRBJ2-1	17	TRBV5-1	NA	TRBD2	CASSNGRSGSAWDEQFF	TGCGCCAGCAGCAACGGCAGAAGCGGGAGCGCTTGGGATGAGCAGTTCTTC
TRBJ2-2	15	TRBV4-1	NA	NA	CASSQPPPAGGELFF	TGCGCCAGCAGCCAACCCCCCCCCGCGGGCGGGGAGCTGTTTTTT
TRBJ2-7	16	TRBV9	NA	NA	CASSVRPRDLGYEQYF	TGTGCCAGCAGCGTCCGACCCCGGGATTTAGGCTACGAGCAGTACTTC
TRBJ2-7	16	TRBV28	once	TRBD1	CASSPWGQGESYEQYF	TGTGCCAGCAGCCCCTGGGGACAGGGGGAATCCTACGAGCAGTACTTC